This T cell receptor beta chain derives from a study of cytomegalovirus exposure and HLA in healthy donors. The CDR3 totals 12 residues. From germline, CDR1 is SQVTM and CDR2 ANQGSEA. V was cut by 6 bases and J by 0 bases, with 7 bases left in between. General study results and limits: Most TCR sequences were uncommon, yet certain public TCRs appeared in many donors.

Worth noting for this clone: Its antigen remains unknown.

The PCR used 60 Vbeta and 13 Jbeta primers. Only in-frame clones appear in the TCRdb table, and some are missing; sequencing was by immunoSEQ multiplex PCR. The repertoire holds almost 85,000 clones, with just under 80% as singletons. This TCR was recovered from a male donor in good health and CMV-seropositive. Material: PBMCs. J is TRBJ2-3 and V is TRBV29-1; D is ambiguous. CDR3 coding DNA: TGCAGCGTGTCACTTAGCACAGATACGCAGTATTTT. As protein: CSVSLSTDTQYF.